These 13 T cell receptor beta chains were sequenced from one sample in a study of shared clonotypes between healthy human individuals (dated by TCRdb to the early 2020s). Libraries were made using the immunoSEQ multiplex PCR assay. The clones in this table, taken by TCRdb from immuneACCESS, are in-frame only. Not every clone is retained; where verified, under half of the shortfall comes from an unresolved V gene, and the cause of the rest is unknown. In all, the sample holds millions of clones, and about 95% of those were seen once. The top ten constitute 1% to 1.3% of the sample. CD8 naive samples were obtained by positive selection for CCR7 among CD45RO-negative cells, yielding a CD45RA+CCR7+ population from which TemRA cells were excluded. Sequenced sample: naive CD8+ T cells sorted from blood. Taken with the paper, the label for cell subset or site translates to: CD45RA+CCR7+. The receptors derive from a man aged 18 to 29 in good health.

CDR3 amino acids: CASSLVLEDEQFF. The CDR3 region has the DNA TGTGCCAGCAGCTTGGTTCTAGAGGATGAGCAGTTCTTC. The chain employs TRBV5-4 and TRBJ2-1; unclear D gene. This CDR3 has 13 amino acids. V was pared by 0 bases and J by 8 bases, with 9 bases between. The germline V gene has CDR1 SGHNT and CDR2 YYREEE (reference sequence).

Concerning this clone itself: The sample holds other DNA sequences that translate to the same CDR3. This chain uses TRBV28 with TRBJ1-1, with D tentatively TRBD1 (5 bases). CDR1 MDHEN and CDR2 SYDVKM come from the germline V gene. The CDR3 is 14 residues long. The V and J ends lost 5 bases and 2 bases respectively, with 12 bases between them. Written as DNA, the CDR3 is TGTGCCAGCAGTCCCGGCAGGGCCAACACTGAAGCTTTCTTT. Its translation: CASSPGRANTEAFF.

Points on this clone: Other DNA sequences from this sample encode an identical CDR3 as well. V gene TRBV19 combines with J gene TRBJ2-7; TRBD2 matches 8 bases. Per the germline V gene, CDR1 is LNHDA and CDR2 is SQIVND (reference sequence). Germline trimming cut 3 bases from V and 2 bases from J; bases unmatched to any gene: 3. The CDR3 runs to 14 residues. CDR3 sequence: CASSILAGAYEQYF. The DNA of the CDR3 is TGTGCCAGTAGTATTCTAGCGGGTGCCTACGAGCAGTACTTC.

The chain combines TRBV27 with TRBJ2-2, with 8 bases that match TRBD2. CDR1 is MNHEY and CDR2 is SMNVEV in the germline V gene (reference sequence). The CDR3 is 16 residues long. The V and J ends lost 6 bases and 6 bases, in that order; junction bases with no gene match: 12. The CDR3 protein is CASRPVRVAGPGELFF. The DNA of the CDR3 is TGTGCCAGCAGACCGGTCAGGGTAGCGGGGCCCGGGGAGCTGTTTTTT.

The CDR3 sequence: CASSELRVDNSPLHF. The CDR3 DNA is TGTGCCAGCAGTGAATTGAGGGTAGATAATTCACCCCTCCACTTT. The chain recombines TRBV2 with TRBJ1-6; D gene ambiguous. Trimming removed 2 bases from V and 5 bases from J, with 10 bases in between. CDR1 and CDR2 (germline): SNHLY, FYNNEI. The CDR3 is made up of 15 amino acids.

The genes are TRBV28 and TRBJ1-1; D might be TRBD1 (5 bases). The length of the CDR3 is 13 residues. Germline V gene sequence: CDR1 MDHEN, CDR2 SYDVKM. With 7 bases removed from V and 3 bases from J, the gap between germline ends came to 12 bases. The CDR3 reads CASTQGSYTEAFF. CDR3 DNA: TGTGCCAGCACCCAGGGCAGTTACACTGAAGCTTTCTTT.

V gene TRBV5-6 combines with J gene TRBJ2-7; 7 positions match TRBD1. The germline V gene encodes CDR1 SGHDT and CDR2 YYEEEE. There are 15 residues in the CDR3. Trimming cost V 1 base and J 3 bases; bases outside gene matches: 7. Written as DNA, the CDR3 is TGTGCCAGCAGCTTGTCCGGACAGGCCCTCTACGAGCAGTACTTC. Amino acid sequence: CASSLSGQALYEQYF.

V is TRBV5-4 and J is TRBJ1-1; 7 positions agree with TRBD1. The CDR3 totals 16 residues. Trimming at V came to 1 base and at J to 1 base, leaving 7 bases not matched to a gene. Germline lookup yields CDR1 SGHNT and CDR2 YYREEE (reference sequence). The CDR3 protein is CASSLPGGIENTEAFF. In DNA, the CDR3 is TGTGCCAGCAGCTTGCCAGGGGGTATCGAGAACACTGAAGCTTTCTTT.

V and J are TRBV14 and TRBJ2-2; D gene ambiguous. V lost 4 bases to trimming and J lost 2 bases, with 11 bases between them. Per the germline V gene, CDR1 is SGHDN and CDR2 is FVKESK. CDR3 length equals 15 residues. The CDR3 DNA is TGTGCCAGCAGCCCGTATGGGGTTAACACCGGGGAGCTGTTTTTT. Translating gives CASSPYGVNTGELFF.

V usage is TRBV28 and J usage is TRBJ2-7; no clear D. There are 13 residues in the CDR3. CDR1 MDHEN and CDR2 SYDVKM come from the germline V gene. The V end was cut by 6 bases, the J end by 4 bases, with 13 bases between. The CDR3 is CASRAHGSYEQYF. The CDR3 nucleotides are TGTGCCAGCAGGGCCCACGGTTCATACGAGCAGTACTTC.

This clone has just one count. The chain uses TRBV6-5 and TRBJ2-2, with D tentatively TRBD1 (6 bases). CDR3 length equals 15 residues. Per the germline V gene, CDR1 is MNHEY and CDR2 is SVGAGI. V lost 6 bases, J lost 0 bases, and 11 bases lay in between. The CDR3 here is CASSHTGTNTGELFF. CDR3 sequence (DNA): TGTGCCAGCAGCCATACAGGGACGAACACCGGGGAGCTGTTTTTT.

As regards this clone: The same CDR3 also results from other DNA sequences found in this sample. The rearrangement links TRBV5-1 to TRBJ2-7; D gene uncertain. The germline V gene encodes CDR1 SGHRS and CDR2 YFSETQ. Deletions cut 0 bases from V and 0 bases from J, with 7 bases between. The CDR3 runs to 14 residues. The CDR3: CASSLDVSSYEQYF. The CDR3 DNA reads as TGCGCCAGCAGCTTGGATGTCAGCTCCTACGAGCAGTACTTC.

This chain uses TRBV2 with TRBJ2-5; perhaps TRBD2 as D (5 bases). Germline lookup yields CDR1 SNHLY and CDR2 FYNNEI. The CDR3 totals 14 residues. Trimming removed 6 bases from V and 5 bases from J, with 16 bases in between. CDR3 bases: TGTGCCAGCAGGGGGAGCCCACTCGCGGAGACCCAGTACTTC. It encodes CASRGSPLAETQYF.